The 21 T cell receptor beta chains in this list originate from one sample, sequenced in a study of blood T cells in healthy people across ages (dated by TCRdb to between 2014 and 2016). Library construction relied on 5' RACE. The data were produced on an Illumina HiSeq 2500. A second about 7 to 12 cycle PCR used a sample-barcoded 5' primer and a J-beta primer mix. TCRdb itself trimmed the public reads at Q25 with fastp, ran MiXCR and retained productive beta chains. Each entry is one CDR3 protein sequence, shown with its most common DNA and genes. For this sample the table gives about 1,500,000 distinct CDR3 sequences, of which roughly 28% were detected only once. Of the sample, 7.7% is held by the ten largest clones. Sequencing input: blood. These receptors were collected from a woman aged 25 to 39 in good health.

In its sample, this clonotype was seen many times. The chain employs TRBV20-1 and TRBJ2-7, with D tentatively TRBD1 or TRBD2 (5 bases each). Germline CDR1 reads DFQATT; CDR2 reads SNEGSKA (reference sequence). CDR3 length equals 11 residues. CDR3 DNA sequence: TGCAGCGCCCATAGAGGGGTCGAGCAGTACTTC. Its protein product is CSAHRGVEQYF.

This clonotype was counted a single time. V usage is TRBV7-2 and J usage is TRBJ2-5; D possibly matches TRBD1 or TRBD2 (6 bases each). The length of the CDR3 is 18 residues. The V end lost 1 base, the J end lost 1 base, and 19 bases lay between the germline ends. Germline assignment: CDR1 SGHTA and CDR2 FQGNSA. CDR3 DNA sequence: TGTGCCAGCAGCTTAGGACTACAGTGGGGGGCTTCCCAAGAGACCCAGTACTTC. Translating it yields CASSLGLQWGASQETQYF.

This clonotype has a handful of counts. CDR3 bases: TGTGCCAGCAGCCCCGGCGGGAGGAGGAGTTACAATGAGCAGTTCTTC. It translates to CASSPGGRRSYNEQFF. The chain links TRBV7-2 to TRBJ2-1; TRBD2 aligns across 8 bases. CDR3 length: 16 residues. Germline trimming cut 5 bases from V and 4 bases from J; bases unmatched to any gene: 10. Germline V gene data show CDR1 as SGHTA and CDR2 as FQGNSA.

This clonotype was observed a handful of times. The V gene is TRBV9, the J gene TRBJ2-3; D is perhaps TRBD2 (5 bases). The CDR3 is made up of 15 amino acids. Between the trimmed V and J ends, which lost 4 bases and 2 bases, there was a span of 14 bases. Germline CDR1 and CDR2: SGDLS and YYNGEE. The CDR3 DNA reads TGTGCCAGCAGCCCGGACTCGCCGAACACAGATACGCAGTATTTT. Protein product: CASSPDSPNTDTQYF.

The chain combines TRBV5-1 with TRBJ2-1; 9 bases align to TRBD1. Germline V gene data show CDR1 as SGHRS and CDR2 as YFSETQ. V was clipped by 0 bases and J by 10 bases; unmatched bases: 11. This CDR3 region has 16 residues. The CDR3 loop is CASSLAPGQGLGEQFF. The CDR3 DNA follows: TGCGCCAGCAGCTTGGCCCCGGGACAGGGTCTAGGGGAGCAGTTCTTC.

The chain uses TRBV5-5 and TRBJ1-1; D is undetermined. CDR3 length: 12 amino acids. Trimming stripped 4 bases from V and 7 bases from J, with 11 bases between. CDR1 and CDR2 (germline): SGHKS, YYEKEE (reference sequence). CDR3 loop: CASSRPDFEAFF. The CDR3 DNA reads TGTGCCAGCAGCCGACCGGACTTTGAAGCTTTCTTT.

There are a few counts of this clonotype. The chain combines TRBV30 with TRBJ2-7; D is unclear. Deletions cut 5 bases from V and 0 bases from J, with 8 bases between. The CDR3 contains 12 residues. Germline CDR1 GTSNPN, CDR2 SVGIG (reference sequence). Here the CDR3 DNA reads TGTGCCTGGGGAGAAAGCTCCTACGAGCAGTACTTC. Residues: CAWGESSYEQYF.

This clonotype has a count of ten or more. The chain recombines TRBV12-3 or TRBV12-4 with TRBJ2-7, with TRBD2 matching 8 bases. This CDR3 region has 14 residues. V dropped 6 bases and J dropped 1; count of bases not matched to a gene: 5. CDR3 DNA sequence: TGTGCCAGCAGCCTTAGCGGGATTTCCTACGAGCAGTACTTC. It specifies CASSLSGISYEQYF.

The chain employs TRBV11-2 and TRBJ2-1; D is possibly TRBD1 (5 bases). CDR1 SGHAT and CDR2 FQNNGV come from the germline V gene. There are 17 residues in the CDR3. V was pared by 2 bases and J by 0 bases, with 14 bases between. CDR3 DNA: TGTGCCAGCAGCTTACGACAGTCGGGTTCCTCCTACAATGAGCAGTTCTTC. This sequence encodes CASSLRQSGSSYNEQFF. Full variable domain (rest looked up from reference TRBV11-2 and TRBJ2-1): EAGVAQSPRYKIIEKRQSVAFWCNPISGHATLYWYQQILGQGPKLLIQFQNNGVVDDSQLPKDRFSAERLKGVDSTLKIQPAKLEDSAVYLCASSLRQSGSSYNEQFFGPGTRLTVL.

This clonotype has only a few counts. V and J are TRBV9 and TRBJ2-3; D call uncertain. Germline V lookup: CDR1 SGDLS, CDR2 YYNGEE. The CDR3 sequence is 12 residues long. Trimming cost V 4 bases and J 6 bases, with 9 bases left between them. The CDR3 region is CASSRPSDTQYF. The CDR3 DNA is TGTGCCAGCAGCCGCCCGTCGGATACGCAGTATTTT.

The chain carries TRBV29-1 and TRBJ1-1; D remains ambiguous. The CDR3 totals 11 residues. Germline CDR1 reads SQVTM; CDR2 reads ANQGSEA. The V end was cut by 8 bases, the J end by 4 bases, with 11 bases between. CDR3 loop: CSIYPGTEAFF. The CDR3 region has the DNA TGCAGCATCTACCCCGGCACTGAAGCTTTCTTT.

The V call is TRBV20-1, the J call TRBJ1-5, with TRBD1 matching 8 bases. V lost 3 bases and J lost 11; bases outside the gene matches: 15. The germline V gene has CDR1 DFQATT and CDR2 SNEGSKA (reference sequence). The CDR3 totals 15 residues. The CDR3: CSARHRGTGLSAQHF. CDR3 DNA: TGCAGTGCTAGGCATAGGGGGACAGGCCTTTCGGCCCAGCATTTT.

V is TRBV6-1 and J is TRBJ2-1; weak D call: TRBD2 (6 bases). Germline CDR1 reads MNHNS; CDR2 reads SASEGT. V was pared by 6 bases and J by 4 bases, with 22 bases between. This CDR3 has 17 amino acids. This CDR3 reads CASSPMFPGLFYNEQFF. DNA of the CDR3: TGTGCCAGCAGCCCCATGTTCCCGGGACTCTTTTACAATGAGCAGTTCTTC.

The CDR3 DNA reads as TGTGCCAGCAGTGAAGTTGGAGCGGAGGGGGAGACCCAGTACTTC. This gives the protein CASSEVGAEGETQYF. This chain connects TRBV2 to TRBJ2-5; D may be TRBD2 (6 bases). The germline V and J ends were trimmed by 1 base and 5 bases, with 14 bases remaining between them. This CDR3 has 15 residues. Per the germline V gene, CDR1 is SNHLY and CDR2 is FYNNEI. The complete variable domain, with remaining parts taken from reference TRBV2 and TRBJ2-5, reads EPEVTQTPSHQVTQMGQEVILRCVPISNHLYFYWYRQILGQKVEFLVSFYNNEISEKSEIFDDQFSVERPDGSNFTLKIRSTKLEDSAMYFCASSEVGAEGETQYFGPGTRLLVL.

The CDR3 sequence: CASSLDNRAIQPQHF. CDR3 DNA: TGTGCCAGCAGCTTGGATAACAGGGCGATTCAGCCCCAGCATTTT. V and J are TRBV5-5 and TRBJ1-5; a weak D match, TRBD1 (6 bases). Trimming took off 0 bases at V and 6 bases at J, with 13 bases between the two ends. From germline, CDR1 is SGHKS and CDR2 YYEKEE (reference sequence). This CDR3 region has 15 residues.

This clonotype came up a few times. The chain couples TRBV7-6 to TRBJ2-1; 13 bases fit TRBD2. Per the germline V gene, CDR1 is SGHVS and CDR2 is FNYEAQ. V shed 8 bases, J shed 7 bases, and the junction held 5 bases outside the gene matches. The CDR3 is 14 residues long. CDR3 protein: CASATSGRINEQFF. DNA of the CDR3: TGTGCCAGCGCGACTAGCGGGAGGATAAATGAGCAGTTCTTC.

This clonotype has more than one count but fewer than ten. Mismatch with germline at one junction end may stem from a read error. The V call is TRBV2, the J call TRBJ1-2, with 8 bases identical to TRBD1. Germline V gene lookup returns CDR1 SNHLY and CDR2 FYNNEI. CDR3 size: 14 residues. CDR3 coding DNA: TGTACCAGCAGGCCGGGCGCACAGGGGGATGGCAACACCTTC. Encoded protein: CTSRPGAQGDGNTF.

The chain links TRBV7-9 to TRBJ2-6; 9 bases align to TRBD1. Germline loops: CDR1 SEHNR, CDR2 FQNEAQ (reference sequence). The J segment lost 4 bases and the V segment lost 6 bases, leaving 7 bases of the junction unmatched. The CDR3 covers 16 residues. CDR3 in amino acids: CASRPNRGRGANVLTF. The CDR3 nucleotides read TGTGCCAGCAGACCCAACAGGGGGCGAGGGGCCAACGTCCTGACTTTC.

The CDR3 spells CSAAMSGGEKLFF. In DNA form, the CDR3 reads TGCAGCGCCGCTATGTCGGGTGGGGAAAAACTGTTTTTT. The V call is TRBV29-1, the J call TRBJ1-4; D not certain. Per germline, CDR1 SQVTM and CDR2 ANQGSEA. V gave up 7 bases and J gave up 8 bases, with 17 bases separating them. CDR3 size: 13 residues.

A single count supports this clonotype. V gene TRBV7-2 combines with J gene TRBJ2-4; D may be TRBD2 (6 bases). CDR1 is SGHTA, CDR2 FQGNSA, per germline. The ends were cut back, 11 bases at V and 8 bases at J, with 28 bases in the middle. The CDR3 has 16 amino acids. The CDR3 bases are TGTGCCTACAGCCCCCGGAAGCGGGCCCAGGCGGACATTCAGTACTTC. Its protein product is CAYSPRKRAQADIQYF. Full variable domain (missing parts from reference TRBV7-2 and TRBJ2-4): GAGVSQSPSNKVTEKGKDVELRCDPISGHTALYWYRQSLGQGLEFLIYFQGNSAPDKSGLPSDRFSAERTGGSVSTLTIQRTQQEDSAVYLCAYSPRKRAQADIQYFGAGTRLSVL.

In this sample, this clonotype turned up a few times. The chain has TRBV15 and TRBJ2-1; tentative D call: TRBD2 (5 bases). The CDR3 has 14 amino acids. V dropped 0 bases and J dropped 9 bases, with 12 bases sitting between them. From germline, CDR1 is LNHNV and CDR2 YYDKDF (reference sequence). The CDR3 is CATSRDSARAEQFF. The CDR3 DNA is TGTGCCACCAGCAGAGATAGCGCGCGGGCTGAGCAGTTCTTC.